This T cell receptor (beta chain) was recovered during a study of T cell responses to AZD1222 COVID-19 vaccine. Study at large: Second-dose intervals of approximately 4 or approximately 12 weeks were pooled.

Generated by immunoSEQ multiplex PCR, the TCRdb table keeps only in-frame clones and is missing some. The sample has fewer than 130,000 clones, around 96% seen once. Study conclusions and caveats: Per reports, nearly half of all spike-specific TCRs target regions that are unmutated in variants. Donors skewed white British and female; clonal diversity was possibly underestimated.

The CDR3 runs to 13 residues. Looked up from germline, CDR1 is DFQATT and CDR2 is SNEGSKA (reference sequence). V was shortened by 3 bases and J by 9 bases, with 15 bases between the two germline ends. With respect to this clone: Its antigen is as yet unknown.

V gene TRBV20-1 combines with J gene TRBJ2-1, with D unclear. The sequence was obtained from an adult in good health. The specimen comprised peripheral blood, sampled on day 0 of AZD1222 vaccination. The CDR3 region is CSASGLADGEQFF. CDR3 DNA sequence: TGCAGTGCTAGTGGTCTGGCCGACGGTGAGCAGTTCTTC.